Listed here are 17 T cell receptor beta chains from one sample, sequenced in a study of beta chain features in type 1 diabetes. Reverse transcribing all isolated RNA meant expressed TCRB transcripts were sequenced. Profiled with immunoSEQ multiplex PCR; TCRdb holds only in-frame clones, not every one. The table has roughly 400,000 clones, 11% to 15% seen once. Sequenced: naive CD4+ T cells from blood. The source of these receptors is a young man in good health.

The rearrangement links TRBV9 to TRBJ2-7; D uncertain. The CDR3 extends over 13 amino acids. V lost 0 bases and J lost 1, with 5 bases in between. The germline CDR1 and CDR2 sequences are SGDLS and YYNGEE. This CDR3 is CASSVAVSYEQYF. CDR3 in DNA: TGTGCCAGCAGCGTAGCGGTGTCCTACGAGCAGTACTTC.

The chain couples TRBV5-6 to TRBJ2-7; D is possibly TRBD1 (6 bases). Trimming took 0 bases from V and 5 from J, leaving 6 bases between them. The CDR3 consists of 12 residues. Germline CDR1 reads SGHDT; CDR2 reads YYEEEE. CDR3 bases: TGTGCCAGCAGCTTGGACAGGGACGAGCAGTACGTC. This sequence encodes CASSLDRDEQYV.

J is TRBJ2-2 and V is TRBV14; D is perhaps TRBD1 (5 bases). V was clipped by 6 bases and J by 7 bases, with 15 bases between them. CDR1 and CDR2 (germline): SGHDN, FVKESK. The CDR3 is made up of 14 amino acids. As DNA, the CDR3 is TGTGCCAGCAGTTTCAATGTGGGGCACGGGGAGCTGTTTTTT. This codes for CASSFNVGHGELFF.

The V call is TRBV7-9, the J call TRBJ2-5; D possibly matches TRBD1 or TRBD2 (5 bases each). The CDR3 sequence is 15 residues long. Germline V gene data show CDR1 as SEHNR and CDR2 as FQNEAQ (reference sequence). V was clipped by 3 bases and J by 1 base, with 12 bases between them. The CDR3 is CASSFLHGAQETQYF. CDR3 in DNA: TGTGCCAGCAGCTTTCTTCACGGGGCCCAAGAGACCCAGTACTTC.

This clone was observed a handful of times. The chain uses TRBV7-8 and TRBJ2-7; 7 bases fit TRBD2. With V trimmed by 5 bases and J by 2 bases, 6 bases remained unmatched. Germline lookup yields CDR1 SGHVS and CDR2 FQNEAQ. The length of the CDR3 is 14 residues. CDR3 protein: CASSDTSVAYEQYF. Written as DNA, the CDR3 is TGTGCCAGCAGCGACACTAGCGTAGCCTACGAGCAGTACTTC.

This rearrangement joins TRBV10-3 to TRBJ2-7; either TRBD1 or TRBD2 may supply D (5 bases each). Trimming cost V 8 bases and J 3 bases, with 11 bases left between them. The CDR3 covers 12 residues. From germline, CDR1 is ENHRY and CDR2 SYGVKD. The chain's CDR3 is CAIAEGNYEQYF. The CDR3 DNA reads TGTGCCATCGCTGAGGGGAACTACGAGCAGTACTTC.

This clone appeared a few times. This chain connects TRBV9 to TRBJ1-2, with D hard to call. Per germline, CDR1 SGDLS and CDR2 YYNGEE. V was shortened by 0 bases and J by 6 bases, with 6 bases between the two germline ends. This CDR3 has 12 amino acids. The CDR3 region is CASSVGSHGYTF. Written as DNA, the CDR3 is TGTGCCAGCAGCGTAGGCAGCCATGGCTACACCTTC.

This sequence joins TRBV5-5 and TRBJ2-7, with a weak D call TRBD1 (6 bases). CDR3 size: 15 residues. Germline CDR1 reads SGHKS; CDR2 reads YYEKEE (reference sequence). Deletions cut 4 bases from V and 3 bases from J, with 17 bases between. This CDR3 is CASSIDRFGNYEQYF. The CDR3 nucleotides read TGTGCCAGCAGCATTGACAGGTTTGGCAACTACGAGCAGTACTTC.

This clone came up many times. V and J are TRBV29-1 and TRBJ2-7; D might be TRBD2 (5 bases). V was shortened by 4 bases and J by 1 base, with 8 bases between the two germline ends. This CDR3 is built from 12 residues. CDR1 SQVTM and CDR2 ANQGSEA come from the germline V gene. The CDR3, as DNA: TGCAGCGTTGGTAGAGGGTCCTACGAGCAGTACTTC. The encoded protein is CSVGRGSYEQYF.

The DNA of the CDR3 is TGTGCCATCAGTGAGTCGATCGGGAGCAATCAGCCCCAGCATTTT. As protein: CAISESIGSNQPQHF. The rearrangement joins TRBV10-3 to TRBJ1-5; D not certain. V lost 0 bases, J lost 1 base, and 7 bases lay in between. The germline gives CDR1 ENHRY, CDR2 SYGVKD. This CDR3 comprises 15 residues.

The chain couples TRBV2 to TRBJ1-1; TRBD1 matches at 8 bases. The CDR3 runs 13 residues. Germline values: CDR1 SNHLY, CDR2 FYNNEI. V dropped 6 bases and J dropped 0; count of bases not matched to a gene: 0. CDR3 sequence: CASSRGLNTEAFF. The CDR3, as DNA: TGTGCCAGCAGCAGGGGGCTGAACACTGAAGCTTTCTTT.

This clone was counted a few times. The chain couples TRBV29-1 to TRBJ2-5; the D call may be TRBD1 or TRBD2 (5 bases each). The CDR3 has 12 amino acids. V dropped 3 bases and J dropped 5 bases, with 10 bases sitting between them. CDR1 is SQVTM, CDR2 ANQGSEA, per germline. CDR3 sequence reads: CSVDSGTETQYF. CDR3 nucleotides: TGCAGCGTTGACTCCGGGACCGAGACCCAGTACTTC. Full variable domain (remainder filled in from reference TRBV29-1 and TRBJ2-5): SAVISQKPSRDICQRGTSLTIQCQVDSQVTMMFWYRQQPGQSLTLIATANQGSEATYESGFVIDKFPISRPNLTFSTLTVSNMSPEDSSIYLCSVDSGTETQYFGPGTRLLVL.

The chain uses TRBV11-2 and TRBJ2-7, with a possible D match to TRBD2 (6 bases). This CDR3 region has 14 residues. The V end lost 5 bases, the J end lost 3 bases, and 14 bases lay between the germline ends. The V gene's germline CDR1 is SGHAT and CDR2 FQNNGV. CDR3 sequence (DNA): TGTGCCAGCAGCCCCATAGCGGCCGGCTACGAGCAGTACTTC. Translating gives CASSPIAAGYEQYF.

Here the CDR3 reads CASRPPGPPYEQYF. Here the CDR3 DNA reads TGTGCCAGCAGACCTCCTGGGCCCCCCTACGAGCAGTACTTC. This chain joins TRBV7-2 and TRBJ2-7; D is ambiguous. CDR1 and CDR2 from the germline V gene are SGHTA and FQGNSA. The V and J ends lost 6 bases and 2 bases respectively, with 14 bases between them. The CDR3 consists of 14 residues.

The CDR3 coding sequence is TGTGCCAGCAGCGCCACTAGCGGGGGGGCCGGAGAGACCCAGTACTTC. It is translated as CASSATSGGAGETQYF. The chain recombines TRBV11-2 with TRBJ2-5, with 13 bases lining up with TRBD2. The CDR3 length is 16 residues. V shed 5 bases and J 4 bases; nucleotides not matched to a gene: 7. CDR1 and CDR2 from the germline V gene are SGHAT and FQNNGV.

This clone was observed a handful of times. V and J are TRBV5-1 and TRBJ1-1; D is uncertain. Germline V lookup: CDR1 SGHRS, CDR2 YFSETQ. The CDR3 spans 13 residues. V lost 6 bases and J lost 0, with 9 bases in between. The CDR3 DNA follows: TGCGCCAGCACCAACGGTCTGAACACTGAAGCTTTCTTT. This translates into CASTNGLNTEAFF.

The chain joins TRBV29-1 to TRBJ2-7, with a weak D call TRBD2 (6 bases). Between the trimmed V and J ends, which lost 7 bases and 3 bases, there was a span of 19 bases. Germline V CDR1 and CDR2: SQVTM, ANQGSEA. The CDR3 runs 14 residues. In DNA, the CDR3 is TGCAGCGCGGCAACTAGCAGGCAGAACTACGAGCAGTACGTC. Encoded protein: CSAATSRQNYEQYV.